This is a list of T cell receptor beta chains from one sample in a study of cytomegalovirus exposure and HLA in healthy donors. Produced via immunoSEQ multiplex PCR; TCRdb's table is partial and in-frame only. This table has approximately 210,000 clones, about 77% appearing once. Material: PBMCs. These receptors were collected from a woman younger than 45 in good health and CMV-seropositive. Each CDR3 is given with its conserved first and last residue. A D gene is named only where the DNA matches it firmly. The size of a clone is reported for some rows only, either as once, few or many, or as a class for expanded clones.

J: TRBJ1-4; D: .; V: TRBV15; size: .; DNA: TGTGCCACCAGCAGAGATCGGACAGTTATCGGGGAAAAACTGTTTTTT; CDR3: CATSRDRTVIGEKLFF
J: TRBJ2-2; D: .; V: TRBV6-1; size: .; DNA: TGTGCCAGCAATAGACAGGCCCATAACACCGGGGAGCTGTTTTTT; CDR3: CASNRQAHNTGELFF
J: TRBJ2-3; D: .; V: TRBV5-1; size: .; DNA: TGCGCCAGCAGCTTTGAGGGGGTCGTCACAGATACGCAGTATTTT; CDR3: CASSFEGVVTDTQYF
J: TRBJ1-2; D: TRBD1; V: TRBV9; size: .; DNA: TGTGCCAGCAGCTCCGAGGTAGGGGGCGGCTACACCTTC; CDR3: CASSSEVGGGYTF
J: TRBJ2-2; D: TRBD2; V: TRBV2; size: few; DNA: TGTGCCAGCAGGACTAGCGGGAGGGCGGGCGCCGGGGAGCTGTTTTTT; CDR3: CASRTSGRAGAGELFF
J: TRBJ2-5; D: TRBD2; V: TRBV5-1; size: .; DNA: TGCGCCAGCAGCCTGGGACTAGCGGGAGGGTATATGGAGACCCAGTACTTC; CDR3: CASSLGLAGGYMETQYF
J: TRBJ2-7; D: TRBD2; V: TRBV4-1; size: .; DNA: TGCGCCAGCAGCAGCGGGAGGGCCTACGAGCAGTACTTC; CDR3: CASSSGRAYEQYF
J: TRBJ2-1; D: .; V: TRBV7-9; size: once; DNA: TGTGCCAGCAGCTCCAGTGCCTACAATGAGCAGTTCTTC; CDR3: CASSSSAYNEQFF
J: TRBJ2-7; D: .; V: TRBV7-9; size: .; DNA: TGTGCCAGCAGCTTAGACACCAACTACGAGCAGTACTTC; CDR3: CASSLDTNYEQYF
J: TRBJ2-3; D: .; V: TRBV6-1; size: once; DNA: TGTGCCAGCCGTGAAAGAGGGGGTCAGGGAGATACGCAGTATTTT; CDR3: CASRERGGQGDTQYF
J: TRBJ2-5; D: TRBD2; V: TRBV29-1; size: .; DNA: TGCAGCGTTGAAACCAGCGGGGGGGCGAAGACCCAGTACTTC; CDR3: CSVETSGGAKTQYF
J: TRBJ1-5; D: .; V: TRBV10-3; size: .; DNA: TGTGCCATCAGTGAGTCGCGTGGCAATCAGCCCCAGCATTTT; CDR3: CAISESRGNQPQHF
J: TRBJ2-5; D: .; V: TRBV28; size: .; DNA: TGTGCCAGCAGTTCCGTTCGAGAGACCCAGTACTTC; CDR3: CASSSVRETQYF
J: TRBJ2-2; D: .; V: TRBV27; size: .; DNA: TGTGCCAGCAGTTTACTCCCCGCCGGGGAGCTGTTTTTT; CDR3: CASSLLPAGELFF
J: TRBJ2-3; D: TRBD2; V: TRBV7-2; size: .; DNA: TGTGCCAGCAGCCCACTAGCGGTGCAGTATTTT; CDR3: CASSPLAVQYF
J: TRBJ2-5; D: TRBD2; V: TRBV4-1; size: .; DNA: TGCGCCAGCCGAGGGACTAGCGGAGGGCGGAGAGAGACCCAGTACTTC; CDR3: CASRGTSGGRRETQYF
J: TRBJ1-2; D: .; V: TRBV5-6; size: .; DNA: TGTGCCAGCAGCCTACAGGGTCGCCGCTATGGCTACACCTTC; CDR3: CASSLQGRRYGYTF
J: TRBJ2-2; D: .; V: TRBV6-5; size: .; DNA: TGTGCCAGCAGTTACTTAAACAACGGGGAGCTGTTTTTT; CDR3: CASSYLNNGELFF
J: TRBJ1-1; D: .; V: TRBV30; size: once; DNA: TGTGCCTGGAGTAGACTCATGAACACTGAAGCTTTCTTT; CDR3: CAWSRLMNTEAFF
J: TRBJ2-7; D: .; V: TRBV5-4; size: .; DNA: TGTGCCAGCAGCTTCTCCAGGGAACACGAGCAGTACTTC; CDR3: CASSFSREHEQYF
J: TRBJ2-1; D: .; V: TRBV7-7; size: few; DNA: TGTGCCAGCAGCTTGTCAGGGGGGAATGAGCAGTTCTTC; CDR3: CASSLSGGNEQFF
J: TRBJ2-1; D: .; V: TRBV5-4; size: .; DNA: TGTGCCAGCAGCACGAGCGGAGGGGTTGATGAGCAGTTCTTC; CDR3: CASSTSGGVDEQFF
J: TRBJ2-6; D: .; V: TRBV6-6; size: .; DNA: TGTGCCAGCAGCCGTACAGGGTCCGGGGCCAACGTCCTGACTTTC; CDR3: CASSRTGSGANVLTF
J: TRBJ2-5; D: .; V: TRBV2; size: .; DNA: TGTGCCACACGGAGGGGAGTTGGGGAGACCCAGTACTTC; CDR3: CATRRGVGETQYF
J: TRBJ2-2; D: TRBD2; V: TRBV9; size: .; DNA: TGTGCCAGCAGCGTAGCGGGGGGTAGCGGAAACACCGGGGAGCTGTTTTTT; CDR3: CASSVAGGSGNTGELFF